This entry features one TCR beta chain sequence. Its target is not known. In the study's own analysis: Quality scores were absent from the junction-only immunoSEQ sequences, so filtering differed. TCRdb keeps only in-frame clones here, not all; method: immunoSEQ multiplex PCR. V, J and clone size reflect that table, while D and trimming were determined from the DNA. The sample holds some 2,500,000 clones, roughly 93% seen once. This specimen comes from a study of shared clonotypes between healthy human individuals. Study-level findings and limits: Specimens sampled were limited to blood, with tissue repertoires likely differing. At large depth, rarefaction still showed sorted-subset sequencing to be incomplete.

All participating donors were Caucasian adults from Nashville, Tennessee. Germline CDR1 MGHRA, CDR2 YSYEKL. The CDR3 sequence is 17 residues long. The J segment lost 4 bases and the V segment lost 1 base, leaving 9 bases of the junction unmatched. This receptor was taken from a man aged 18 to 29 in good health. Some clones in this sample may be carry-over from other donors' samples. Sequenced input: naive CD4+ T cells from PBMCs. Subset meaning: CD45RA+ positively selected. This chain links TRBV4-1 with TRBJ2-5; 10 nucleotides line up with TRBD2. CDR3 sequence: CASSQAPSGRGLETQYF. In nucleotides, the CDR3 is TGCGCCAGCAGCCAAGCGCCTAGCGGGAGAGGCCTAGAGACCCAGTACTTC.